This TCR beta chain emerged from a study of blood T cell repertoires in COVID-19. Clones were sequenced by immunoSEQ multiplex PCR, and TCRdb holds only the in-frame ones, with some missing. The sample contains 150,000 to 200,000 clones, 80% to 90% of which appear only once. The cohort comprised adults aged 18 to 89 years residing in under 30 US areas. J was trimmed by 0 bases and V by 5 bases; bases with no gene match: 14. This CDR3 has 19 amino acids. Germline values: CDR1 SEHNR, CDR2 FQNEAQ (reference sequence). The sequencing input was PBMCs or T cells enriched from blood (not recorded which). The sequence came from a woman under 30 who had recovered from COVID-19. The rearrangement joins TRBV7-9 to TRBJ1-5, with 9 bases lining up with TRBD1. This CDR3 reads CASSILTGDRERSNQPQHF. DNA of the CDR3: TGTGCCAGCAGCATCCTTACCGGGGACAGGGAGCGTAGCAATCAGCCCCAGCATTTT. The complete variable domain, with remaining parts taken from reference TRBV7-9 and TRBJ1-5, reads DTGVSQNPRHKITKRGQNVTFRCDPISEHNRLYWYRQTLGQGPEFLTYFQNEAQLEKSRLLSDRFSAERPKGSFSTLEIQRTEQGDSAMYLCASSILTGDRERSNQPQHFGDGTRLSIL.